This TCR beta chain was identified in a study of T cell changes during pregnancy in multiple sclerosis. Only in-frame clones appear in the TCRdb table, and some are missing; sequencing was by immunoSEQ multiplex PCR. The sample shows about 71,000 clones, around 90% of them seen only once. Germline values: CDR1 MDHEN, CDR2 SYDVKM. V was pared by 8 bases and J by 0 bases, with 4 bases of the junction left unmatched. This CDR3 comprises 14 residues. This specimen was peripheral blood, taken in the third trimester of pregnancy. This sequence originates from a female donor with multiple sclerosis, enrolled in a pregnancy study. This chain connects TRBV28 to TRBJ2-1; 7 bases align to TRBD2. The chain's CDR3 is CASLTSDSYNEQFF. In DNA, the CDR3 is TGTGCCAGCCTAACTAGCGACTCCTACAATGAGCAGTTCTTC. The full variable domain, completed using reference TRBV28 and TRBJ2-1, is DVKVTQSSRYLVKRTGEKVFLECVQDMDHENMFWYRQDPGLGLRLIYFSYDVKMKEKGDIPEGYSVSREKKERFSLILESASTNQTSMYLCASLTSDSYNEQFFGPGTRLTVL.